This TCR beta chain appears in the sequencing data of a study of PD-1 blockade in classical Hodgkin lymphoma. Overall study results and limits: Relapsed/refractory patients reportedly had the lowest baseline TCR diversity, below newly diagnosed patients, who were below healthy donors.

V was shortened by 3 bases and J by 0 bases, with 12 bases between the two germline ends. The V gene's germline CDR1 is SGHRS and CDR2 YFSETQ. The length of the CDR3 is 16 residues. With regard to this clone: Its antigen is not known.

Exposure to brentuximab vedotin varied, and each patient had relapsed following autologous stem cell transplantation. Here immunoSEQ multiplex PCR was the method, and the copy in TCRdb shows in-frame clones only, minus some. The sample consists of about 25,000 clones, around 70% of them appearing once. Source: peripheral blood mononuclear cells (PBMCs), taken at baseline. V usage is TRBV5-1 and J usage is TRBJ2-2, with D maybe TRBD1 (6 bases). This receptor was identified in a human donor with classical Hodgkin lymphoma. CDR3 sequence reads: CASSSRGPTNTGELFF. CDR3 in DNA: TGCGCCAGCAGCTCCAGGGGCCCCACGAACACCGGGGAGCTGTTTTTT. Filled out from reference TRBV5-1 and TRBJ2-2, the complete variable domain reads KAGVTQTPRYLIKTRGQQVTLSCSPISGHRSVSWYQQTPGQGLQFLFEYFSETQRNKGNFPGRFSGRQFSNSRSEMNVSTLELGDSALYLCASSSRGPTNTGELFFGEGSRLTVL.